A single T cell receptor (beta chain) is shown here with its context. Antigen specificity is unknown. This entry belongs to a study of cytomegalovirus exposure and HLA in healthy donors. Study outcomes and limitations: That first-cohort TCR clusters tended to co-occur in the 120 or so validation repertoires was found in a later analysis. Overall, around 160 TCR beta chains were annotated as cytomegalovirus-associated.

Libraries were prepared by immunoSEQ multiplex PCR; TCRdb keeps only in-frame clonotypes and omits some of them. The table records around 200,000 clones, around 80% of them present only once. Germline V gene data show CDR1 as SGHRS and CDR2 as YFSETQ. The V segment lost 0 bases and the J segment 2 bases; nucleotides outside the gene matches: 5. The CDR3 loop spans 15 amino acids. The sequencing input was PBMCs. The chain recombines TRBV5-1 with TRBJ2-7; 7 positions agree with TRBD2. The source is a woman aged 25 to 45 in good health and CMV-seronegative. CDR3 residues: CASSLGSGETYEQYF. CDR3 DNA: TGCGCCAGCAGCTTGGGAAGCGGGGAAACCTACGAGCAGTACTTC.